This is a list of T cell receptor beta chains from one sample in a study of shared clonotypes between healthy human individuals. Clones were sequenced by immunoSEQ multiplex PCR, and TCRdb holds only the in-frame ones, with some missing. The sample includes under 550,000 clones, 90% to 96% seen only once; the top ten take 0.06%. Sequencing was carried out using naive CD4+ T cells sorted from blood. These receptors were taken from a woman aged 25 to 39 in good health. Each CDR3 is given with its conserved first and last residue. D genes are given only for firm matches. Only part of the rows carry a size: once, few, many, or a class if the clone is expanded.

NA	TRBV7-2	TRBJ2-7	NA	TGTGCCAGCAGCCGGACCAATTCGAAGTGGGACTCAGCTGGGGAGCAGTACTTC	CASSRTNSKWDSAGEQYF
NA	TRBV27	TRBJ2-7	NA	TGTGCCAGCAGTCTACAGGGTGCCGTCGGGTACGAGCAGTACTTC	CASSLQGAVGYEQYF
TRBD2	TRBV19	TRBJ2-1	once	TGTGCCAGTAGCCCTCTTCTGACTAGCGGGAGGCTAGATGAGCAGTTCTTC	CASSPLLTSGRLDEQFF
TRBD2	TRBV30	TRBJ2-2	NA	TGTGCCTGGAGGAGGAAGGGACTAGCGGGAGTCGGCACCGGGGAGCTGTTTTTT	CAWRRKGLAGVGTGELFF
NA	TRBV19	TRBJ2-1	NA	TGTGCCAGTACGACGACCAGGAATGAGCAGTTCTTC	CASTTTRNEQFF
NA	TRBV11-1	TRBJ2-3	NA	TGTGCCAGCAGCTTAGTGGGACCAACCCTGGGGACAGATACGCAGTATTTT	CASSLVGPTLGTDTQYF
NA	TRBV30	TRBJ2-3	NA	TGTGCCTGGAGCAGGGACTTGAGCACAGATACGCAGTATTTT	CAWSRDLSTDTQYF
TRBD2	TRBV2	TRBJ2-7	NA	TGTGCCAGCATCGCATCCGGGACTAGCAGGTGGTACTTC	CASIASGTSRWYF
TRBD2	TRBV28	TRBJ2-7	NA	TGTGCCAGCAGTCCCCCGGGAGGGTCTAGCTCCTACGAGCAGTACTTC	CASSPPGGSSSYEQYF
NA	TRBV2	TRBJ2-3	NA	TGTGCCAGCGATACCCAGGGGCGCGGGACAGATACGCAGTATTTT	CASDTQGRGTDTQYF
NA	TRBV10-3	TRBJ1-3	NA	TGTGCCATCAGCCCGGGACAAATTTCTGGAAACACCATATATTTT	CAISPGQISGNTIYF
TRBD1	TRBV10-2	TRBJ1-1	NA	TGCGCCAGCAGTAGGACAGGGAACACTGAAGCTTTCTTT	CASSRTGNTEAFF
TRBD2	TRBV7-7	TRBJ2-7	NA	TGTGCCAGCAGCTCGACAACTAGCGACGAGCAGTACTTC	CASSSTTSDEQYF
NA	TRBV28	TRBJ2-7	NA	TGTGCCAGCAGTTTTGGGCTTAGCTCCTACGAGCAGTACTTC	CASSFGLSSYEQYF
TRBD1	TRBV7-6	TRBJ2-7	NA	TGTGCCAGCAGCCTTAGACCGGGACAGGAATACTACGAGCAGTACTTC	CASSLRPGQEYYEQYF
NA	TRBV5-1	TRBJ2-5	NA	TGCGCCAGCAGCTTGCAGGGGTCCCAAGAGACCCAGTACTTC	CASSLQGSQETQYF
NA	TRBV7-2	TRBJ2-7	NA	TGTGCCAGCAGCCGGGACTACGAGCAGTACTTC	CASSRDYEQYF
TRBD2	TRBV27	TRBJ2-1	NA	TGTGCCAGCAGGCGCCGGGACTACGATAATGAGCAGTTCTTC	CASRRRDYDNEQFF
TRBD2	TRBV5-1	TRBJ2-4	NA	TGCGCCAGCAGCTTGGCCAGGGGCGGAGCGGGAGGGCCCATTCAGTACTTC	CASSLARGGAGGPIQYF
TRBD1	TRBV6-5	TRBJ2-7	NA	TGTGCCAGCAGTTACGGGGGACAGCCTGGTGAGCAGTACTTC	CASSYGGQPGEQYF
NA	TRBV4-2	TRBJ1-2	NA	TGTGCCAGCAGCCAAGAATCAGGGGCCGGGAATGGCTACACCTTC	CASSQESGAGNGYTF
TRBD2	TRBV25-1	TRBJ2-7	NA	TGTGCCAGCAGTGGAGGATGGGGGAAGCGGGAGGTCATCTACGAGCAGTACTTC	CASSGGWGKREVIYEQYF
TRBD2	TRBV9	TRBJ2-1	NA	TGTGCCAGCAGCGTAGCGGAGCTAGCGGGGTACAATGAGCAGTTCTTC	CASSVAELAGYNEQFF
TRBD2	TRBV7-3	TRBJ2-1	NA	TGTGCCAGCAGCTTCCTGACTAGCGGGAGGAATGAGCAGTTCTTC	CASSFLTSGRNEQFF
TRBD1	TRBV13	TRBJ2-7	NA	TGTGCCAGCAGCTTGGCCCGGGACAGGGGCTACGAGCAGTACTTC	CASSLARDRGYEQYF
NA	TRBV7-7	TRBJ1-1	NA	TGTGCCAGCAGCTTAGCTTGCGAGTGGCGGAACACTGAAGCTTTCTTT	CASSLACEWRNTEAFF
TRBD2	TRBV28	TRBJ2-7	NA	TGTGCCAGCAGTGGGGGGACTAGCGGGAGGTACGAGCAGTACTTC	CASSGGTSGRYEQYF
TRBD2	TRBV5-4	TRBJ2-5	NA	TGTGCCAGCAGCTTGGCACTAGCGGGAGGGCAATCCGAGACCCAGTACTTC	CASSLALAGGQSETQYF
TRBD1	TRBV28	TRBJ2-1	NA	TGTGCCAGCAGCCCGACAGGGGAAGGCTCCTACAATGAGCAGTTCTTC	CASSPTGEGSYNEQFF
NA	TRBV5-1	TRBJ2-2	NA	TGCGCCAGCAGTCTTGTAGAGAACACCGGGGAGCTGTTTTTT	CASSLVENTGELFF
NA	TRBV27	TRBJ1-5	NA	TGTGCCAGCAGTTTCCGGAGCAATCAGCCCCAGCATTTT	CASSFRSNQPQHF
NA	TRBV28	TRBJ2-2	NA	TGTGCCAGCACTTCGGCCCTATGGGGTCTCACCGGGGAGCTGTTTTTT	CASTSALWGLTGELFF
NA	TRBV11-2	TRBJ1-4	NA	TGTGCCAGCAGCTTATCCCCCATCGGCAGTTTAAATGAAAAACTGTTTTTT	CASSLSPIGSLNEKLFF
NA	TRBV28	TRBJ2-6	NA	TGTGCCAGCAGTCTCCCCCCTTTCTCTGGGGCCAACGTCCTGACTTTC	CASSLPPFSGANVLTF
TRBD1	TRBV18	TRBJ1-5	NA	TGTGCCAGCTCACTGGGACAGGAGAATCAGCCCCAGCATTTT	CASSLGQENQPQHF
NA	TRBV6-6	TRBJ1-2	NA	TGTGCCAGCAGTTCACAGGAGAACTATGGCTACACCTTC	CASSSQENYGYTF
NA	TRBV2	TRBJ2-1	NA	TGTGCCAGCAGGGCCGGGACCTCCGACAATGAGCAGTTCTTC	CASRAGTSDNEQFF
TRBD1	TRBV6-6	TRBJ2-7	NA	TGTGCCAGCAGAGGGAGTGAGGACAGGACCTCCTACGAGCAGTACTTC	CASRGSEDRTSYEQYF
TRBD1	TRBV27	TRBJ2-1	NA	TGTGCCAGTACGGGACAGTTATACAATGAGCAGTTCTTC	CASTGQLYNEQFF
NA	TRBV27	TRBJ2-1	NA	TGTGCCAGCAGTTTATCGAGGCTCTACAATGAGCAGTTCTTC	CASSLSRLYNEQFF
NA	TRBV19	TRBJ1-5	NA	TGTGCCAGTAGCCCCCAGGTGAACAATCAGCCCCAGCATTTT	CASSPQVNNQPQHF
NA	TRBV7-9	TRBJ2-5	NA	TGTGCCAGCAGCTTAATGGGGAACCAAGAGACCCAGTACTTC	CASSLMGNQETQYF
NA	TRBV5-5	TRBJ1-5	NA	TGTGCCAGCAGCTTGGTTAGCGGGGTTCGGCAGCCCCAGCATTTT	CASSLVSGVRQPQHF
NA	TRBV11-2	TRBJ1-1	NA	TGTGCCAGCAGCTTGCACAGGAACACTGAAGCTTTCTTT	CASSLHRNTEAFF
NA	TRBV5-5	TRBJ1-1	NA	TGTGCCAGCAGCCAATACAGGAACACTGAAGCTTTCTTT	CASSQYRNTEAFF
TRBD1	TRBV5-1	TRBJ1-2	NA	TGCGCCAGCAGCGACAGGGGAGGCTATGGCTACACCTTC	CASSDRGGYGYTF
NA	TRBV28	TRBJ2-7	NA	TGTGCCAGCATAAAACTAAGCTCCTACGAGCAGTACTTC	CASIKLSSYEQYF
NA	TRBV28	TRBJ2-7	once	TGTGCCAGCAGTTTTGGGGAACCCTACGAGCAGTACTTC	CASSFGEPYEQYF
TRBD2	TRBV5-4	TRBJ2-7	NA	TGTGCCAGCAGCTGGGGATTGGTAGTGGGAGGGCAAGGTGAGCAGTACTTC	CASSWGLVVGGQGEQYF
NA	TRBV27	TRBJ1-1	NA	TGTGCCAGCAGCCCACTTTACACCCGACAGAACACTGAAGCTTTCTTT	CASSPLYTRQNTEAFF
NA	TRBV18	TRBJ2-5	once	TGTGCCAGCTCACCATTTGTTGGGGAGACCCAGTACTTC	CASSPFVGETQYF
TRBD1	TRBV2	TRBJ1-2	NA	TGTGCCACGGACCGGACAGGGATATCCTATGGCTACACCTTC	CATDRTGISYGYTF